This entry lists 13 T cell receptor beta chains sequenced from one sample in a study of beta chain features in type 1 diabetes. Every isolated RNA sample was fully reverse transcribed, so sequencing captured expressed TCRB transcripts. Repertoires were generated with immunoSEQ multiplex PCR, while TCRdb's copy carries only in-frame clones and drops some. Here the sample spans 300,000 to 400,000 clones, 9.5% to 12% being singletons. The sample taken for sequencing was naive CD4+ T cells from blood. These receptor sequences come from a woman aged 25 to 39 in good health.

This rearrangement joins TRBV7-3 to TRBJ2-2; 7 bases match TRBD1. V lost 4 bases to trimming and J lost 5 bases; unmatched junction nucleotides: 7. The CDR3 spans 15 residues. Germline V lookup: CDR1 SGHTA, CDR2 FQGTGA. CDR3 sequence reads: CASSYATGVTGELFF. The CDR3 coding sequence is TGTGCCAGCAGCTACGCTACAGGGGTTACCGGGGAGCTGTTTTTT.

V gene TRBV7-2 combines with J gene TRBJ2-1; 9 nucleotides match TRBD2. The CDR3 length is 18 residues. CDR1 and CDR2 from the germline V gene are SGHTA and FQGNSA. V gave up 7 bases and J gave up 7 bases; unmatched junction bases: 20. CDR3 residues: CASIKWGVAGASANEQFF. The CDR3 DNA is TGTGCCAGCATCAAATGGGGGGTAGCGGGAGCGTCGGCAAATGAGCAGTTCTTC.

This clone was observed a handful of times. This rearrangement joins TRBV15 to TRBJ2-1; TRBD2 agrees at 7 bases. This CDR3 region has 12 residues. J lost 13 bases, V lost 5 bases, and 8 bases had no gene match. The germline V gene has CDR1 LNHNV and CDR2 YYDKDF (reference sequence). In DNA form, the CDR3 reads TGTGCCACCAGCTACCAACCGGGACTACAGTTCTTC. It codes for CATSYQPGLQFF.

The genes are TRBV9 and TRBJ2-3; TRBD1 aligns across 7 bases. CDR3 size: 15 residues. Germline values: CDR1 SGDLS, CDR2 YYNGEE. V trimming: 3 bases; J trimming: 4 bases; junction bases outside the gene matches: 8. CDR3 DNA sequence: TGTGCCAGCAGCGCCCGACAGGGAAGTGCAGATACGCAGTATTTT. Its protein is CASSARQGSADTQYF.

This clone was observed a few times. V and J are TRBV6-6 and TRBJ2-7; 9 bases map to TRBD1. The trim removed 5 bases at V and 4 bases at J, leaving 3 bases unmatched. CDR3 length: 13 amino acids. CDR1 is MNHNY and CDR2 is SVGAGI in the germline V gene (reference sequence). The CDR3 region is CASSRDRAYEQYF. The CDR3 DNA reads TGTGCCAGCAGTAGGGACAGGGCGTACGAGCAGTACTTC.

The CDR3 nucleotides are TGTGCCAGAGGAGCCAGAGGTAGCGGGTTCACAGATACGCAGTATTTT. This encodes CARGARGSGFTDTQYF. This sequence joins TRBV30 and TRBJ2-3, with 7 bases fitting TRBD2. The CDR3 spans 16 residues. J lost 2 bases, V lost 8 bases, and 16 bases had no gene match. Looked up from germline, CDR1 is GTSNPN and CDR2 is SVGIG (reference sequence).

For the CDR3, the DNA is TGTGCCAGCTCACCTTCGCGATACGAGCAGTACTTC. Translating gives CASSPSRYEQYF. This chain joins TRBV18 and TRBJ2-7; D gene ambiguous. CDR1 is KGHSH, CDR2 LQKENI, per germline. V was pared by 3 bases and J by 4 bases, with 7 bases between. The CDR3 runs 12 residues.

This clone was seen more than once but under ten times. The V call is TRBV29-1, the J call TRBJ1-1, with 11 bases lining up with TRBD1. In germline, CDR1 is SQVTM, CDR2 ANQGSEA. This CDR3 is built from 15 residues. The V segment lost 6 bases and the J segment 2 bases; nucleotides outside the gene matches: 8. The CDR3 sequence is CSVPGDRGGNTEAFF. The CDR3 nucleotides read TGCAGCGTCCCTGGGGACAGGGGGGGAAACACTGAAGCTTTCTTT.

CDR3 residues: CASSLGRAYGYTF. CDR3 in DNA: TGTGCCAGCAGTTTGGGCAGGGCTTATGGCTACACCTTC. This chain connects TRBV27 to TRBJ1-2; a possible D gene is TRBD1 (5 bases). The CDR3 extends over 13 amino acids. The germline gives CDR1 MNHEY, CDR2 SMNVEV (reference sequence). With 3 bases removed from V and 5 bases from J, the gap between germline ends came to 10 bases.

The chain has TRBV28 and TRBJ1-2; TRBD1 matches 7 bases. The CDR3 extends over 12 amino acids. J lost 8 bases, V lost 8 bases, and 8 bases had no gene match. Germline V lookup: CDR1 MDHEN, CDR2 SYDVKM. CDR3 region: CASGDRALGYTF. In DNA, the CDR3 is TGTGCCAGCGGTGACAGGGCCCTAGGCTACACCTTC.

This clone appeared a few times. The rearrangement joins TRBV7-9 to TRBJ2-7; D may be TRBD1 (6 bases). Germline-derived CDR1 and CDR2 are SEHNR and FQNEAQ (reference sequence). Trimming cost V 2 bases and J 5 bases, with 13 bases left between them. There are 14 residues in the CDR3. This chain's CDR3 is CASSLRDTGNEQYF. As DNA, the CDR3 is TGTGCCAGCAGCTTACGGGACACGGGGAACGAGCAGTACTTC. The full variable domain, completed using reference TRBV7-9 and TRBJ2-7, is DTGVSQNPRHKITKRGQNVTFRCDPISEHNRLYWYRQTLGQGPEFLTYFQNEAQLEKSRLLSDRFSAERPKGSFSTLEIQRTEQGDSAMYLCASSLRDTGNEQYFGPGTRLTVT.

In its sample, this clone was seen a few times. The chain uses TRBV10-2 and TRBJ2-3, with 8 positions matching TRBD2. Germline CDR1 WSHSY, CDR2 SAAADI. The V segment lost 7 bases and the J segment 7 bases; nucleotides outside the gene matches: 4. The CDR3 contains 12 residues. CDR3 protein: CASKSGSNTQYF. The CDR3 DNA reads TGCGCCAGCAAAAGCGGGAGTAATACGCAGTATTTT.

The gene calls are TRBV7-3 and TRBJ2-1; D ambiguous. The germline V and J ends were trimmed by 2 bases and 0 bases, with 8 bases remaining between them. The CDR3 totals 15 residues. CDR1 and CDR2 (germline): SGHTA, FQGTGA. The CDR3 nucleotides are TGTGCCAGCAGCTTAGGCGGAATCTCCTACAATGAGCAGTTCTTC. Translation: CASSLGGISYNEQFF. The whole variable domain, remainder taken from reference TRBV7-3 and TRBJ2-1, is GAGVSQTPSNKVTEKGKYVELRCDPISGHTALYWYRQSLGQGPEFLIYFQGTGAADDSGLPNDRFFAVRPEGSVSTLKIQRTERGDSAVYLCASSLGGISYNEQFFGPGTRLTVL.